This entry features one T cell receptor (beta chain) sequence. Its antigen is still unknown. The data belong to a study of shared clonotypes between healthy human individuals. Whole-study results and caveats: Unshared clonotypes carried lower generation probabilities than those common to all four donors.

CD45RO-negative, CCR7-positively selected cells formed the naive CD8 fraction, excluding terminally differentiated effector memory CD45RA+ cells. The CDR3 spans 12 residues. Germline CDR1 and CDR2: SQVTM and ANQGSEA. V shed 6 bases and J 5 bases; nucleotides not matched to a gene: 7. Method: immunoSEQ multiplex PCR; TCRdb's copy keeps in-frame clones and lacks some. Among about 680,000 clones listed, 92% were seen once. The material sequenced was naive CD8+ T cells sorted from blood. This clonotype was sampled from a man aged 25 to 45 in good health. V usage is TRBV29-1 and J usage is TRBJ2-7, with 7 positions matching TRBD1. The CDR3 sequence is CSVITGDHEQYF. CDR3 coding DNA: TGCAGCGTCATAACAGGGGACCACGAGCAGTACTTC.